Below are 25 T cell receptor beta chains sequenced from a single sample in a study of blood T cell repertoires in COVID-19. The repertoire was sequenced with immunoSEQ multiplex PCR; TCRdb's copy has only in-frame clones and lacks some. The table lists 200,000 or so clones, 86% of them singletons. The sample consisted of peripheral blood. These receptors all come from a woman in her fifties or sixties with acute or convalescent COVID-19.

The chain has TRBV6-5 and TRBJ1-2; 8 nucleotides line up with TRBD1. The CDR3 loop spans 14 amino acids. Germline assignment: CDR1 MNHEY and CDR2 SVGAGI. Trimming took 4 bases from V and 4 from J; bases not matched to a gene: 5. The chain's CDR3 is CASSFRGTGYGYTF. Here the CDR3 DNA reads TGTGCCAGCAGTTTCCGCGGGACAGGCTATGGCTACACCTTC.

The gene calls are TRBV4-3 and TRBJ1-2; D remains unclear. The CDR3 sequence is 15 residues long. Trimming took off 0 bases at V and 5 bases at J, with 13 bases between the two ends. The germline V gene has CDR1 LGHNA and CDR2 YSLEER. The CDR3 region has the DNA TGCGCCAGCAGCCAAGATGGGCCAAGCCCATATGGCTACACCTTC. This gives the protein CASSQDGPSPYGYTF.

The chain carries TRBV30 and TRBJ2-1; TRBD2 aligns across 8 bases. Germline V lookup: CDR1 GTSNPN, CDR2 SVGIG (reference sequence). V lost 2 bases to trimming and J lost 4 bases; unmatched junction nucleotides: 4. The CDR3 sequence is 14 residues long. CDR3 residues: CAWSLSGGYNEQFF. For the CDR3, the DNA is TGTGCCTGGAGTCTAAGCGGGGGATACAATGAGCAGTTCTTC. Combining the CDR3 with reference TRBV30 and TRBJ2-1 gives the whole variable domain SQTIHQWPATLVQPVGSPLSLECTVEGTSNPNLYWYRQAAGRGLQLLFYSVGIGQISSEVPQNLSASRPQDRQFILSSKKLLLSDSGFYLCAWSLSGGYNEQFFGPGTRLTVL.

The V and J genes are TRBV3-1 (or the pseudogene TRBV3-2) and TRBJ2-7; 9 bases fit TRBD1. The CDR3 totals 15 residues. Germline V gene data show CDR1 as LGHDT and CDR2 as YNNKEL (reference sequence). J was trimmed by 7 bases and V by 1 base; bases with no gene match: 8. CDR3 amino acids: CASSQAYRGLGEQYF. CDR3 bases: TGTGCCAGCAGCCAAGCGTACAGGGGGCTTGGAGAGCAGTACTTC.

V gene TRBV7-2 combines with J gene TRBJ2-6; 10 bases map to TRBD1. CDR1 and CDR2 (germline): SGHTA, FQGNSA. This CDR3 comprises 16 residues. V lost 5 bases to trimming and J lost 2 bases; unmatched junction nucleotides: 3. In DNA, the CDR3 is TGTGCCAGCAGCAGAGGGACAGGGGCTGGGGCCAACGTCCTGACTTTC. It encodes CASSRGTGAGANVLTF.

The CDR3 protein is CASSPGLNDQPQHF. As DNA, the CDR3 is TGTGCCAGCTCACCAGGGCTGAATGATCAGCCCCAGCATTTT. The chain links TRBV18 to TRBJ1-5; D unclear. CDR3 length: 14 residues. The V and J ends lost 2 bases and 5 bases respectively, with 10 bases between them. CDR1 and CDR2 (germline): KGHSH, LQKENI. Using reference TRBV18 and TRBJ1-5 for the parts outside the CDR3, the full variable domain is NAGVMQNPRHLVRRRGQEARLRCSPMKGHSHVYWYRQLPEEGLKFMVYLQKENIIDESGMPKERFSAEFPKEGPSILRIQQVVRGDSAAYFCASSPGLNDQPQHFGDGTRLSIL.

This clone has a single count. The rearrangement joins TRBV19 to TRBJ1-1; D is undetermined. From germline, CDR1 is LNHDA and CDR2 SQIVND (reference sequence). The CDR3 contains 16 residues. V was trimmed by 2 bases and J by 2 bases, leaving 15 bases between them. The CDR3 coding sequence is TGTGCCAGTAGTATATCTGGAGGAGCTTTTAACACTGAAGCTTTCTTT. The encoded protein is CASSISGGAFNTEAFF. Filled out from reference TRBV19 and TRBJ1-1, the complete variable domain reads DGGITQSPKYLFRKEGQNVTLSCEQNLNHDAMYWYRQDPGQGLRLIYYSQIVNDFQKGDIAEGYSVSREKKESFPLTVTSAQKNPTAFYLCASSISGGAFNTEAFFGQGTRLTVV.

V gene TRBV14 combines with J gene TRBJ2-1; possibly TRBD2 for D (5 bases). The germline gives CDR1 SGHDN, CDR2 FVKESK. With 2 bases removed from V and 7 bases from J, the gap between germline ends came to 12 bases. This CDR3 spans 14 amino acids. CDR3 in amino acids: CASSQMAGINEQFF. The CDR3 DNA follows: TGTGCCAGCAGCCAAATGGCGGGTATTAATGAGCAGTTCTTC.

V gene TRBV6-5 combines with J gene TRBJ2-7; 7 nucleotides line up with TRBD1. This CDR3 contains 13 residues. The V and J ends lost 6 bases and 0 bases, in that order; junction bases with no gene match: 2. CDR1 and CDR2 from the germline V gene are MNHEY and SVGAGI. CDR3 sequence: CASRWTGSYEQYF. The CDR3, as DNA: TGTGCCAGCAGATGGACAGGCTCCTACGAGCAGTACTTC.

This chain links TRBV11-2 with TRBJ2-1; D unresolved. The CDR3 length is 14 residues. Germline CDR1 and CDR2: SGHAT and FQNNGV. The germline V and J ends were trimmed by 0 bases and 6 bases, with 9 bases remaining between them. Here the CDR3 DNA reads TGTGCCAGCAGCTTAGACGGTAGCCTCAATGAGCAGTTCTTC. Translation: CASSLDGSLNEQFF.

The CDR3, as DNA: TGTGCCAGTAGCACAGGGGTGGGCTACACCTTC. Translated: CASSTGVGYTF. This chain uses TRBV19 with TRBJ1-2, with TRBD1 matching over 7 bases. The CDR3 runs to 11 residues. Germline V CDR1 and CDR2: LNHDA, SQIVND (reference sequence). V shed 6 bases and J 8 bases; nucleotides not matched to a gene: 3.

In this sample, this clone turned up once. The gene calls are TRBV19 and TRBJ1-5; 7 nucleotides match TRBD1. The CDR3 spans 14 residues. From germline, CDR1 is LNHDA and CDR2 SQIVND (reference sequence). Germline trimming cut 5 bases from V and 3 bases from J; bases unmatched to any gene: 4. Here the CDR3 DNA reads TGTGCCAGTAGTGTCGGGACAGACAATCAGCCCCAGCATTTT. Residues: CASSVGTDNQPQHF.

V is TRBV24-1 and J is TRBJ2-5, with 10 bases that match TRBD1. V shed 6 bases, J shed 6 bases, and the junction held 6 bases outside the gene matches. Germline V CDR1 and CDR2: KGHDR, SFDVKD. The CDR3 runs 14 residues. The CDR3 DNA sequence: TGTGCCACCAGTACTGACAGGGGGCACAAGACCCAGTACTTC. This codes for CATSTDRGHKTQYF.

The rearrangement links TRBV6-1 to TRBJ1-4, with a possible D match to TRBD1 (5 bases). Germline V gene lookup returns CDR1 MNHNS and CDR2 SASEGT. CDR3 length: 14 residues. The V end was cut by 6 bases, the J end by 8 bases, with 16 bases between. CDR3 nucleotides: TGTGCCAGCAGCCCCCAGGGCCAGGGAGAAAAACTGTTTTTT. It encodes CASSPQGQGEKLFF.

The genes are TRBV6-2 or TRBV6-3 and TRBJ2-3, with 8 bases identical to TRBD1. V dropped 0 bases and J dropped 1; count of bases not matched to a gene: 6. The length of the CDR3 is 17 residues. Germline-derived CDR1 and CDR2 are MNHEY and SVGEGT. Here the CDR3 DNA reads TGTGCCAGCAGTTACTCGATCCAGGGGGCCCGCACAGATACGCAGTATTTT. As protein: CASSYSIQGARTDTQYF.

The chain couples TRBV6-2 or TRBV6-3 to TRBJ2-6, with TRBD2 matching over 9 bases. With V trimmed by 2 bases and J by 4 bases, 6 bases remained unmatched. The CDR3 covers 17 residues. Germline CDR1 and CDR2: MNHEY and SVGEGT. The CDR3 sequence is CASSYVAGGLGANVLTF. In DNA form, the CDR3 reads TGTGCCAGCAGTTACGTGGCGGGAGGGCTCGGGGCCAACGTCCTGACTTTC.

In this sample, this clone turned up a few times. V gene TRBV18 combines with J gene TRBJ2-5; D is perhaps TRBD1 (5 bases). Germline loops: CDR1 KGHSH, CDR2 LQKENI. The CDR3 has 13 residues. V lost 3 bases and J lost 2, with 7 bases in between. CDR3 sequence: CASSPRVQETQYF. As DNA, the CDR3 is TGTGCCAGCTCACCCAGGGTGCAAGAGACCCAGTACTTC.

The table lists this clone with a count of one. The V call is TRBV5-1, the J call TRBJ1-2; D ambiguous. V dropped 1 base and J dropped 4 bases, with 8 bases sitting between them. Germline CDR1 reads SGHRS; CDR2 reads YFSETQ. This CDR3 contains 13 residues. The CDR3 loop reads CASSLTSGYGYTF. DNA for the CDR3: TGCGCCAGCAGCTTGACCAGTGGCTATGGCTACACCTTC.

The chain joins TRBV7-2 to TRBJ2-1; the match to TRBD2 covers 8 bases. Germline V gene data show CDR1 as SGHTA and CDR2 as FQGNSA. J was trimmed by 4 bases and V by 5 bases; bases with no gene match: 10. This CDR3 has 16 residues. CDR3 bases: TGTGCCAGCAGCAAAGGGAGCGGGGGCTTGTACAATGAGCAGTTCTTC. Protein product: CASSKGSGGLYNEQFF.

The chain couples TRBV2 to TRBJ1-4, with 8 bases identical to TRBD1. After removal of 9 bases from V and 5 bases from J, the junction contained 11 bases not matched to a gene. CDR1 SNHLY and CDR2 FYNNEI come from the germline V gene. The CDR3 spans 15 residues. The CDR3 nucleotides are TGTGCCAGTACCACGGCCCGGACAGGGAATGAAAAACTGTTTTTT. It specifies CASTTARTGNEKLFF.

In nucleotides, the CDR3 is TGTGCCAGTAGTAACCCCGGGACAGGGGGTATCGATGAGCAGTTCTTC. Its protein is CASSNPGTGGIDEQFF. This chain uses TRBV19 with TRBJ2-1, with TRBD1 identical over 11 bases. The CDR3 loop spans 16 amino acids. Germline V gene lookup returns CDR1 LNHDA and CDR2 SQIVND (reference sequence). V gave up 4 bases and J gave up 8 bases; unmatched junction bases: 10.

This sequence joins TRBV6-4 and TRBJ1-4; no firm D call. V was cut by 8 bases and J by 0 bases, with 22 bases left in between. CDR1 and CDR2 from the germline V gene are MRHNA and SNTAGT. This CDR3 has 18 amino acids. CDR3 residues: CASFVGRPTSTTNEKLFF. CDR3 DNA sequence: TGTGCCAGCTTTGTGGGCCGGCCGACATCTACAACTAATGAAAAACTGTTTTTT.

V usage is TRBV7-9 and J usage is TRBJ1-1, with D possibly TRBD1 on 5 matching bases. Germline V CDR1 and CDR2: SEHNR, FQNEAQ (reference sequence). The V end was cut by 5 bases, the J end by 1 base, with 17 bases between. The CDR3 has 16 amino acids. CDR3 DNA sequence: TGTGCCAGCAGCCCAGTCGGGCAGACAGAGAACACTGAAGCTTTCTTT. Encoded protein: CASSPVGQTENTEAFF.

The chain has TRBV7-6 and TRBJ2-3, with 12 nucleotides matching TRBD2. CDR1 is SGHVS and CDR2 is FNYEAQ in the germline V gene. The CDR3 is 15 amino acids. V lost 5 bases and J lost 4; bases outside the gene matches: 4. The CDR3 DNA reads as TGTGCCAGCAGCCCTAGCGGGGGGGCGGCAGATACGCAGTATTTT. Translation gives CASSPSGGAADTQYF. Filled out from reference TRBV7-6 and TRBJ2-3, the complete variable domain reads GAGVSQSPRYKVTKRGQDVALRCDPISGHVSLYWYRQALGQGPEFLTYFNYEAQQDKSGLPNDRFSAERPEGSISTLTIQRTEQRDSAMYRCASSPSGGAADTQYFGPGTRLTVL.

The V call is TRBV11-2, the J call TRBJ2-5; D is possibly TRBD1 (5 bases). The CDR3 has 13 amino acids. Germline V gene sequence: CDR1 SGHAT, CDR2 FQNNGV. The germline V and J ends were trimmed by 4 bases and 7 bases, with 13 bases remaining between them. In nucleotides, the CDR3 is TGTGCCAGCAGCTCAGGGATAGAAGGGACCCAGTACTTC. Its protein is CASSSGIEGTQYF.